The sequence of this T cell receptor beta chain was determined in a study of cytomegalovirus exposure and HLA in healthy donors. Vbeta (60) and Jbeta (13) primers were used in the PCR. The repertoire was sequenced with immunoSEQ multiplex PCR; TCRdb's copy has only in-frame clones and lacks some. The table includes about 160,000 clones, roughly 82% detected once. This clone is a singleton in its sample. This CDR3 spans 18 amino acids. Trimming removed 0 bases from V and 5 bases from J; junction bases left unmatched: 17. CDR1 is GTSNPN, CDR2 SVGIG, per germline (reference sequence). The receptor's source is a man aged 50 or older in good health and CMV-seropositive. The chain joins TRBV30 to TRBJ2-5; 8 bases align to TRBD1. Material for sequencing was PBMCs. The CDR3 region is CAWSVVRTGIRWTETQYF. The CDR3 DNA is TGTGCCTGGAGTGTAGTTAGGACAGGGATTCGGTGGACGGAGACCCAGTACTTC. Complete variable domain (other parts from reference TRBV30 and TRBJ2-5): SQTIHQWPATLVQPVGSPLSLECTVEGTSNPNLYWYRQAAGRGLQLLFYSVGIGQISSEVPQNLSASRPQDRQFILSSKKLLLSDSGFYLCAWSVVRTGIRWTETQYFGPGTRLLVL.